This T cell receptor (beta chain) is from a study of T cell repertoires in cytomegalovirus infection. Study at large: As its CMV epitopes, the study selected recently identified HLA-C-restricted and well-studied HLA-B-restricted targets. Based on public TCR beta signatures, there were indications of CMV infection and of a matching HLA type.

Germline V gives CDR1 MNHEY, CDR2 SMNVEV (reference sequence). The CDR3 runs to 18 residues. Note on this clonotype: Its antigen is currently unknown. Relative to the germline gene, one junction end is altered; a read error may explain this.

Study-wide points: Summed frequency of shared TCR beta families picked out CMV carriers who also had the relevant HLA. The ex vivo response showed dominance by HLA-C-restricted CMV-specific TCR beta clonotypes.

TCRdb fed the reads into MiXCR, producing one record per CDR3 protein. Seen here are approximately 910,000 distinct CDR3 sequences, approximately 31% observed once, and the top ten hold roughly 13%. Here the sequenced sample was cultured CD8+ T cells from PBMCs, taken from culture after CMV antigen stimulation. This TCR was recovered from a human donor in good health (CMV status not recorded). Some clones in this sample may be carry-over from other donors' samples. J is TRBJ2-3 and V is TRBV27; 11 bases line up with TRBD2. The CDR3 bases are TGTGCCAACAGTCCCACCAGGACTAGCGGGTCTAGCACAGATACGCAGTATTTT. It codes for CANSPTRTSGSSTDTQYF.